The entry below describes one TCR beta chain. The data stem from a study of OX40 agonist ivuxolimab in advanced cancers. Study-wide context: Three patients showed partial responses: one hepatocellular carcinoma and two cutaneous melanoma cases.

The CDR3 runs 12 residues. The V gene's germline CDR1 is SQVTM and CDR2 ANQGSEA. V trimming: 2 bases; J trimming: 8 bases; junction bases outside the gene matches: 3. Assay used: immunoSEQ multiplex PCR; TCRdb lists only in-frame clones, some missing. The sample contains about 58,000 clones, approximately 87% of which appear only once. Collection of blood occurred at baseline, at cycle 4 day 1, and at cycle 7 day 1. Material: CD4+ or CD8+ T cells sorted from blood, obtained in a trial of the OX40 agonist ivuxolimab. The chain carries TRBV29-1 and TRBJ1-2; 9 bases fit TRBD1. This TCR came from an adult with an advanced solid tumor such as melanoma, head and neck, liver or kidney cancer. CDR3 protein: CSVESTGGGYTF. Written as DNA, the CDR3 is TGCAGCGTTGAATCGACAGGGGGGGGCTACACCTTC.